Below are 7 T cell receptor beta chains sequenced from a single sample in a study of blood T cell repertoires in COVID-19. The repertoire was sequenced with immunoSEQ multiplex PCR; TCRdb's copy has only in-frame clones and lacks some. The repertoire has approximately 100,000 clones, roughly 85% of them found once; the top ten carry 2% to 3%. The material sequenced was PBMCs or T cells enriched from blood (not recorded which). Receptors originate from a woman aged 45-65 years who had recovered from COVID-19.

V usage is TRBV12-3 or TRBV12-4 and J usage is TRBJ2-7, with D possibly TRBD2 on 6 matching bases. CDR3 length equals 13 residues. The V end lost 3 bases, the J end lost 3 bases, and 9 bases lay between the germline ends. The CDR3 spells CASSFSRDYEQYF. In nucleotides, the CDR3 is TGTGCCAGCAGTTTTTCGCGGGACTACGAGCAGTACTTC.

This clone was seen only a few times. The chain uses TRBV28 and TRBJ2-1, with 12 bases fitting TRBD2. This CDR3 has 15 amino acids. CDR1 and CDR2 (germline): MDHEN, SYDVKM. V trimming: 3 bases; J trimming: 9 bases; junction bases outside the gene matches: 6. CDR3 nucleotides: TGTGCCAGCAGTTTCGAGACTAGCGGGAGAGGTGAGCAGTTCTTC. This sequence encodes CASSFETSGRGEQFF.

The chain combines TRBV7-2 with TRBJ1-1; D possibly corresponds to TRBD1 (5 bases). Trimming stripped 3 bases from V and 4 bases from J, with 18 bases between. Germline values: CDR1 SGHTA, CDR2 FQGNSA. The CDR3 is 16 residues long. The CDR3 nucleotides are TGTGCCAGCAGCTTCCGTGCGGGCAGGGAGGGCACTGAAGCTTTCTTT. Its translation is CASSFRAGREGTEAFF. The full variable domain, rest sourced from reference TRBV7-2 and TRBJ1-1, is GAGVSQSPSNKVTEKGKDVELRCDPISGHTALYWYRQSLGQGLEFLIYFQGNSAPDKSGLPSDRFSAERTGGSVSTLTIQRTQQEDSAVYLCASSFRAGREGTEAFFGQGTRLTVV.

The V gene is TRBV11-1, the J gene TRBJ1-4; 12 positions match TRBD1. The V and J ends lost 4 bases and 8 bases, in that order; junction bases with no gene match: 8. This CDR3 is built from 16 residues. From germline, CDR1 is SGHAT and CDR2 FQDESV (reference sequence). CDR3 loop: CASSSPSGTGGEKLFF. CDR3 sequence (DNA): TGTGCCAGCAGCTCTCCGTCCGGGACAGGGGGCGAAAAACTGTTTTTT.

This sequence joins TRBV5-6 and TRBJ2-2, with 8 bases lining up with TRBD2. Germline loops: CDR1 SGHDT, CDR2 YYEEEE. The junction had 8 bases not matched to a gene; V was cut back by 3 bases and J by 4 bases. The CDR3 length is 16 residues. The CDR3, as DNA: TGTGCCAGCAGCTCCTTAGCGGGGTTATCCACCGGGGAGCTGTTTTTT. Translating it yields CASSSLAGLSTGELFF.

V usage is TRBV27 and J usage is TRBJ2-6, with a possible D match to TRBD2 (5 bases). Trimming stripped 1 base from V and 0 bases from J, with 13 bases between. The germline CDR1 and CDR2 sequences are MNHEY and SMNVEV (reference sequence). The length of the CDR3 is 18 residues. CDR3 nucleotides: TGTGCCAGCAGTTTATTTCGGGGTATTGTCTCTGGGGCCAACGTCCTGACTTTC. Translation: CASSLFRGIVSGANVLTF.

The chain employs TRBV24-1 and TRBJ2-1; D perhaps matches TRBD2 (5 bases). Trimming removed 0 bases at V and 4 bases at J, with 12 bases between. The CDR3 loop spans 16 amino acids. The germline V gene encodes CDR1 KGHDR and CDR2 SFDVKD. The CDR3 region is CATSDLGTGSYNEQFF. The CDR3 DNA sequence: TGTGCCACCAGTGATTTGGGTACTGGGAGTTACAATGAGCAGTTCTTC.